Sequencing of this T cell receptor beta chain was carried out in a study of shared clonotypes between healthy human individuals. Study-level results: In this cohort, only blood was sampled, and tissue repertoires likely differ. Donor scarcity curtailed the genetic and exposure-history diversity represented herein.

A word on this clone: The antigen is unknown.

Sorted-subset replicate PCRs used about 0.2 ug DNA, around 31,000 T cell genomes. Profiling relied on immunoSEQ multiplex PCR, and the TCRdb table lists in-frame clones only, not all of them. The sample includes some 1,600,000 clones, 95% to 99% of them seen just once. Among the donors, all were Caucasian adults who lived in Nashville, Tennessee. Germline CDR1 and CDR2: SGHRS and YFSETQ. V lost 4 bases and J 8 bases, leaving 16 bases between the germline ends. The CDR3 has 14 amino acids. The TCR was taken from a man aged 25-40 years in good health. The chain couples TRBV5-1 to TRBJ2-1, with TRBD2 as a possible D gene (6 bases). The sequencing input was naive CD4+ T cells sorted from blood. Subset described: CD45RA+ positively selected. CDR3 loop: CASSQDYEADEQFF. The CDR3 DNA reads as TGCGCCAGCAGCCAGGACTACGAGGCGGATGAGCAGTTCTTC.